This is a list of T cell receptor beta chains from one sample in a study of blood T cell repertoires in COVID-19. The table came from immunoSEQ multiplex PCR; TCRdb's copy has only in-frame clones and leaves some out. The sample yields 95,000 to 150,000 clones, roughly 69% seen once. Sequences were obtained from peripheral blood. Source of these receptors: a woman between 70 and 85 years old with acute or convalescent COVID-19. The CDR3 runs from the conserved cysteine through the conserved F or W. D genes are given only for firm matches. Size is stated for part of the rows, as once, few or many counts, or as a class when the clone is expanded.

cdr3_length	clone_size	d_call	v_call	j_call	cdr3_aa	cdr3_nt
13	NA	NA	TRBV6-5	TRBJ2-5	CATDPGSKETQYF	TGTGCCACCGACCCCGGGAGTAAAGAGACCCAGTACTTC
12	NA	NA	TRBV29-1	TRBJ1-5	CSVGNGEGPQHF	TGCAGCGTTGGGAACGGGGAAGGGCCCCAGCATTTT
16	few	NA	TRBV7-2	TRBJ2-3	CASSLRGTPPADTQYF	TGTGCCAGCAGCTTAAGAGGGACACCGCCCGCAGATACGCAGTATTTT
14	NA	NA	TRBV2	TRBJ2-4	CASNRAVGRDIQYF	TGTGCCAGCAATAGGGCTGTAGGGCGGGACATTCAGTACTTC
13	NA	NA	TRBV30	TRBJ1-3	CAWSAGAGNTIYF	TGTGCCTGGAGTGCAGGGGCTGGAAACACCATATATTTT
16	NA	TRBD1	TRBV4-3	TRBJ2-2	CASSQDYRGDTGELFF	TGCGCCAGCAGCCAAGATTACAGGGGGGACACCGGGGAGCTGTTTTTT
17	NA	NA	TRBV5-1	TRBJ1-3	CASSLGPWGLNGNTIYF	TGCGCCAGCAGCTTGGGTCCTTGGGGCTTGAATGGAAACACCATATATTTT
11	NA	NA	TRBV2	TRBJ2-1	CASSGGSEQFF	TGTGCCAGCAGTGGGGGCAGCGAGCAGTTCTTC
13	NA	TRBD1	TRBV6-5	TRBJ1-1	CASSGQGNTEAFF	TGTGCCAGCTCAGGACAGGGGAACACTGAAGCTTTCTTT
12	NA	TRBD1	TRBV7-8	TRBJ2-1	CASSPPRQGLFF	TGTGCCAGCAGCCCCCCGAGACAGGGTCTGTTCTTC
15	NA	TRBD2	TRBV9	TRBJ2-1	CASTGGSGGGNEQFF	TGTGCCAGCACCGGGGGGAGCGGGGGCGGGAATGAGCAGTTCTTC
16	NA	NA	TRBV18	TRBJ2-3	CASSPPLARGTDTQYF	TGTGCCAGCTCACCACCGCTAGCGAGGGGCACAGATACGCAGTATTTT
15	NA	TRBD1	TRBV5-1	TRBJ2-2	CASSLGTGGTGELFF	TGCGCCAGCAGCTTAGGGACAGGGGGAACCGGGGAGCTGTTTTTT
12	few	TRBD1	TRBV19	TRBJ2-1	CASSIAGQREFF	TGTGCCAGTAGTATAGCGGGACAGAGGGAGTTCTTC
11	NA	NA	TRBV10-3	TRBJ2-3	CATKNGDTQYF	TGTGCCACCAAAAACGGAGATACGCAGTATTTT
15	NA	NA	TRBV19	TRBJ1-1	CASSVSTTSSTEAFF	TGTGCCAGTAGTGTCTCAACCACCAGTTCCACTGAAGCTTTCTTT
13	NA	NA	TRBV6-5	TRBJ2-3	CASSRGTTDTQYF	TGTGCCAGCTCGCGGGGAACCACAGATACGCAGTATTTT
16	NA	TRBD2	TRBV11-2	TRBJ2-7	CASSFPLAETTYEQYF	TGTGCCAGCAGCTTCCCACTAGCGGAGACAACCTACGAGCAGTACTTC
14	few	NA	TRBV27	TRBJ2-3	CASSFRRDTDTQYF	TGTGCCAGCAGTTTCCGCCGGGACACAGATACGCAGTATTTT
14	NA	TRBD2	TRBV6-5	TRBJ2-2	CASSPSGGPGELFF	TGTGCCAGCAGTCCGAGCGGGGGGCCCGGGGAGCTGTTTTTT
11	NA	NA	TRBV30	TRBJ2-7	CAWSRGYEQYF	TGTGCCTGGAGTAGAGGCTACGAGCAGTACTTC
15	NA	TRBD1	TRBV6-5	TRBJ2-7	CASSPPDRESYEQYF	TGTGCCAGCAGCCCCCCGGACAGGGAATCCTACGAGCAGTACTTC
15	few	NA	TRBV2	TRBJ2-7	CASGLSAGASYEQYF	TGTGCCAGCGGCCTGTCAGCGGGTGCCTCCTACGAGCAGTACTTC
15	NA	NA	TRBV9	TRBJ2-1	CASSVDGGAYNEQFF	TGTGCCAGCAGCGTGGACGGCGGGGCCTACAATGAGCAGTTCTTC
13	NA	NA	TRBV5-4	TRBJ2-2	CASTAGNTGELFF	TGTGCCAGCACCGCAGGGAACACCGGGGAGCTGTTTTTT
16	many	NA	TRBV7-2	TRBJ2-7	CASSLERPGAGYEQYF	TGTGCCAGCAGCTTAGAGAGGCCGGGAGCAGGCTACGAGCAGTACTTC
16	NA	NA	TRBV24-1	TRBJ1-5	CATSDHQGRGNQPQHF	TGTGCCACCAGTGATCACCAGGGTAGGGGGAATCAGCCCCAGCATTTT
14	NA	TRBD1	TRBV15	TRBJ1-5	CATSRGTGNQPQHF	TGTGCCACCAGCAGGGGGACAGGAAATCAGCCCCAGCATTTT
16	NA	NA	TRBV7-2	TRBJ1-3	CASSPRTVPSGNTIYF	TGTGCCAGCAGCCCCCGGACAGTCCCCTCTGGAAACACCATATATTTT
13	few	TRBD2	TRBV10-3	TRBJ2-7	CAISETSGGLQYF	TGTGCCATCAGTGAGACTAGCGGGGGCCTCCAGTACTTC
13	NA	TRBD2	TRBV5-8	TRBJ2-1	CASSYQTSGNEFF	TGTGCCAGCAGCTACCAGACTAGCGGGAATGAGTTCTTC
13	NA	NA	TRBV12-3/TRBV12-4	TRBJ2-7	CASSLALAREQYF	TGTGCCAGCAGTTTGGCGCTAGCGAGGGAGCAGTACTTC
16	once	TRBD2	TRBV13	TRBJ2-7	CASSPLGTSGPYEQYF	TGTGCCAGCAGCCCACTGGGGACTAGCGGGCCGTACGAGCAGTACTTC
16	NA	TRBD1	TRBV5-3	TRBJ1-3	CARSATGQISENTIYF	TGTGCCAGAAGCGCTACGGGACAGATCTCTGAAAACACCATATATTTT
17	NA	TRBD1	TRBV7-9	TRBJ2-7	CASSRENRGTSSSEQYF	TGTGCCAGCAGCCGTGAAAACAGGGGGACTTCGTCCTCCGAGCAGTACTTC
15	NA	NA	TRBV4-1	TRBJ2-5	CASSQGWGVGETQYF	TGCGCCAGCAGCCAAGGTTGGGGGGTAGGGGAGACCCAGTACTTC
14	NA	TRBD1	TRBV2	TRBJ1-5	CASSVRGSNQPQHF	TGTGCCAGCAGTGTCAGGGGGAGCAATCAGCCCCAGCATTTT
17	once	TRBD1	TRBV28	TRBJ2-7	CASSFLGQGINSYEQYF	TGTGCCAGCAGTTTCTTGGGACAGGGAATAAACTCCTACGAGCAGTACTTC
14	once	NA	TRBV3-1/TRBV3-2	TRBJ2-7	CASSQGARLSEQYF	TGTGCCAGCAGCCAGGGGGCACGGCTGAGCGAGCAGTACTTC
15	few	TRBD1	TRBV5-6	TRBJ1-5	CASSFSDRENQPQHF	TGTGCCAGCAGCTTTTCGGACAGGGAAAATCAGCCCCAGCATTTT